The clone carrying this TCR beta chain was observed many times. The data derive from a study of T cells in Graves' hyperthyroidism and ophthalmopathy. Patients with ophthalmopathy all had a Clinical Activity Score of at least 3, a NOSPECS grade of at least 4 and duration under 3 months. The CDR3 regions of TCR beta were amplified from RNA transcripts. The primer set for the first-round RT-PCR of the TCR CDR3 was HTBI. TCRdb recomputed calls from the multiplex PCR reads with MiXCR, one row per CDR3 protein. The table shows hundreds of thousands of distinct CDR3 sequences, with about 15% occurring only once. This CDR3 spans 14 amino acids. Germline CDR1 is SNHLY and CDR2 is FYNNEI. The ends were cut back, 7 bases at V and 2 bases at J, with 14 bases in the middle.

This TCR was recovered from an older woman with Graves' ophthalmopathy. The V call is TRBV2, the J call TRBJ1-1; D unresolved. Sequencing was carried out using blood. The CDR3 is CASKSGYINTEAFF. CDR3 nucleotides: TGTGCCAGCAAATCGGGTTACATCAACACTGAAGCTTTCTTT.